This TCR beta chain is drawn from a study of T cells in localized non-small cell lung cancer. This clone was seen a few times. Its antigen remains unknown. Study-level findings and limits: Owing to sequencing of a solitary tumor region, heterogeneity cannot be discounted. A denser population of T cells in blood accompanied longer overall survival. Adjacent lung was found to contain a median about 62 of the top 100 tumor clones. In uninvolved adjacent lung, T cell clonality reached its highest value, exceeding tumor.

In germline, CDR1 is SQVTM, CDR2 ANQGSEA. The V gene lost 4 bases and the J gene lost 0 bases, with 19 bases spanning the gap. This CDR3 comprises 17 residues. Libraries were prepared by immunoSEQ multiplex PCR; TCRdb keeps only in-frame clonotypes and omits some of them. Of 7,500 to 10,000 clones in the sample, about 43% were seen once. The chain employs TRBV29-1 and TRBJ2-4; no reliable D call. This sample comprised lymph node tissue, obtained before any cancer treatment. The receptor was derived from a woman aged 35 to 75 with stage I lung adenocarcinoma. CDR3 DNA sequence: TGCAGCGTTGGGGGTGAACTGTCGGATCTAGCCAAAAACATTCAGTACTTC. Protein product: CSVGGELSDLAKNIQYF.